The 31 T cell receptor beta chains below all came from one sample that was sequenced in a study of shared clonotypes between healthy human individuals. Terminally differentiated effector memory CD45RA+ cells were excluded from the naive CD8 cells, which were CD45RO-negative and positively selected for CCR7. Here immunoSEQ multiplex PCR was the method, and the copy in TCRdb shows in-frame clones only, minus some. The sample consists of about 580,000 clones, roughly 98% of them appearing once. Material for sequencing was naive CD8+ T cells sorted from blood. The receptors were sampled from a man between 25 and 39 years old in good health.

As DNA, the CDR3 is TGTGCCAGCAGCTTAGACGTTGCGGGAGCAGATACGCAGTATTTT. The encoded protein is CASSLDVAGADTQYF. J is TRBJ2-3 and V is TRBV7-3, with 7 bases fitting TRBD2. Germline CDR1 SGHTA, CDR2 FQGTGA. Unmatched junction bases numbered 6, after V lost 2 bases and J lost 4 bases. The CDR3 extends over 15 amino acids. The variable domain in full, with the rest retrieved from reference TRBV7-3 and TRBJ2-3, is GAGVSQTPSNKVTEKGKYVELRCDPISGHTALYWYRQSLGQGPEFLIYFQGTGAADDSGLPNDRFFAVRPEGSVSTLKIQRTERGDSAVYLCASSLDVAGADTQYFGPGTRLTVL.

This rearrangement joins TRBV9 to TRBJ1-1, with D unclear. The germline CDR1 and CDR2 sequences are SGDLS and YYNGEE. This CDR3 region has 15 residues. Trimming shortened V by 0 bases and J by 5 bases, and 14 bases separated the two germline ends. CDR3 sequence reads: CASSVAGVQRTEAFF. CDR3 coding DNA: TGTGCCAGCAGCGTAGCGGGTGTTCAACGTACTGAAGCTTTCTTT.

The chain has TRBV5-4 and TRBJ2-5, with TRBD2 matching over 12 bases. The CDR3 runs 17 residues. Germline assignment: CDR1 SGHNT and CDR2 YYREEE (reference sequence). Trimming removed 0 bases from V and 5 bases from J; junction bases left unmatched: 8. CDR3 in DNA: TGTGCCAGCAGCTTGGCTAGCGGGAGGGCCTTGATCGAGACCCAGTACTTC. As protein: CASSLASGRALIETQYF.

CDR3 coding DNA: TGTGCCAGTCAACAGAGCTCCTACAATGAGCAGTTCTTC. It translates to CASQQSSYNEQFF. This chain uses TRBV5-5 with TRBJ2-1; D gene unclear. This CDR3 contains 13 residues. V gave up 8 bases and J gave up 0 bases, with 9 bases separating them. The germline CDR1 and CDR2 sequences are SGHKS and YYEKEE (reference sequence).

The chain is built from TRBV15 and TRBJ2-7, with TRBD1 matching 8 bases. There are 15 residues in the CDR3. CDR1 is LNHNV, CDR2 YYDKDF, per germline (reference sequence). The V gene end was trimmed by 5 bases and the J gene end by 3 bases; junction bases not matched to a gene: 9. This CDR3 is CATSHTRQGSYEQYF. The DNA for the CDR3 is TGTGCCACCAGCCATACGAGACAGGGGAGCTACGAGCAGTACTTC.

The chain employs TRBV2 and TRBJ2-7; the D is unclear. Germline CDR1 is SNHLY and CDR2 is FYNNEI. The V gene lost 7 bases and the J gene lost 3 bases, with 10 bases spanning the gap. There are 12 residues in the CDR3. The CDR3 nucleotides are TGTGCCAGCATGGAAGACATCTACGAGCAGTACTTC. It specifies CASMEDIYEQYF.

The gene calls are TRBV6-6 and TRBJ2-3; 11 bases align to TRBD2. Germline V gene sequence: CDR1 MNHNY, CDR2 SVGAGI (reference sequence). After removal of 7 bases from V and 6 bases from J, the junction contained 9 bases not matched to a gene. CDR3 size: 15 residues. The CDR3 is CASKILAGVSDTQYF. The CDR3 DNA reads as TGTGCCAGCAAGATACTAGCGGGAGTATCGGATACGCAGTATTTT.

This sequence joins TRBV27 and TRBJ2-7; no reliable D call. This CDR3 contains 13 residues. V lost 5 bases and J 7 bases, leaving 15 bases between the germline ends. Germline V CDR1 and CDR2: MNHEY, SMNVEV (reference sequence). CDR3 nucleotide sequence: TGTGCCAGCAGTGGCCCGAGTCCGGAGGAGCAGTACTTC. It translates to CASSGPSPEEQYF.

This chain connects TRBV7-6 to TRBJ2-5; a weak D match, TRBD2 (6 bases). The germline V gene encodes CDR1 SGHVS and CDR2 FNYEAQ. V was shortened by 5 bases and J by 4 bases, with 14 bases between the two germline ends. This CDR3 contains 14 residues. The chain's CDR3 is CASSPLGGGETQYF. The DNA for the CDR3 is TGTGCCAGCAGCCCCCTCGGGGGAGGAGAGACCCAGTACTTC.

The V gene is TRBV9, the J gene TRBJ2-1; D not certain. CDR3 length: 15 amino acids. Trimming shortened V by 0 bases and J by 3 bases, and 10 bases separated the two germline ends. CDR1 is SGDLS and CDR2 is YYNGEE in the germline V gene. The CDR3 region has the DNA TGTGCCAGCAGCGTAGAGGGCTTTCGCTACAATGAGCAGTTCTTC. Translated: CASSVEGFRYNEQFF. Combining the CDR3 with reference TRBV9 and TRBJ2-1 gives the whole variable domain DSGVTQTPKHLITATGQRVTLRCSPRSGDLSVYWYQQSLDQGLQFLIQYYNGEERAKGNILERFSAQQFPDLHSELNLSSLELGDSALYFCASSVEGFRYNEQFFGPGTRLTVL.

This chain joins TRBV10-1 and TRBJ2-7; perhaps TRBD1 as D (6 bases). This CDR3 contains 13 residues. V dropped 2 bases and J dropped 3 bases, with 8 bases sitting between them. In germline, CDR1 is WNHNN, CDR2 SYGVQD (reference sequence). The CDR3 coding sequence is TGCGCCAGCAGTGAGCGCAGGGGCTACGAGCAGTACTTC. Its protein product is CASSERRGYEQYF.

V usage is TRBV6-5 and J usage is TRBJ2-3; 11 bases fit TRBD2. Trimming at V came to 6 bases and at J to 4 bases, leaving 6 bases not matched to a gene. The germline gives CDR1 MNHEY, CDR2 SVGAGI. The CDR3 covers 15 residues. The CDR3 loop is CASSRTSGSADTQYF. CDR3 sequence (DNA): TGTGCCAGCAGCCGTACTAGCGGGAGCGCAGATACGCAGTATTTT.

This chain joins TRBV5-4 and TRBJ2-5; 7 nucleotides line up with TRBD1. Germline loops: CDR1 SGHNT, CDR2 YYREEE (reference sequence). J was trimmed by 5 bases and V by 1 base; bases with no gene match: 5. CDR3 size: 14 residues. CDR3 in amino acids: CASSLRTGFETQYF. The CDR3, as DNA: TGTGCCAGCAGCTTGAGGACAGGTTTTGAGACCCAGTACTTC.

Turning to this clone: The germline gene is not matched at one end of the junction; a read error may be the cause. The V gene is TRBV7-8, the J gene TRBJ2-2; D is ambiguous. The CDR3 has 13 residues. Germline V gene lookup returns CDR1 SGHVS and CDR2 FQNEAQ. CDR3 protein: CASRLAGVGELFF. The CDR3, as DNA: TGTGCCAGCAGGTTAGCTGGAGTTGGGGAGCTGTTTTTT.

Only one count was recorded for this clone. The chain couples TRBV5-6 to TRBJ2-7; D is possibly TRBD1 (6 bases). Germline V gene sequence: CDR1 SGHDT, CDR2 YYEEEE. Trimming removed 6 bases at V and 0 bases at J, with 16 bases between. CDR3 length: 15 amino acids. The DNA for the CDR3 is TGTGCCAGCATCCGTTACCGGGACAACTCCTACGAGCAGTACTTC. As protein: CASIRYRDNSYEQYF.

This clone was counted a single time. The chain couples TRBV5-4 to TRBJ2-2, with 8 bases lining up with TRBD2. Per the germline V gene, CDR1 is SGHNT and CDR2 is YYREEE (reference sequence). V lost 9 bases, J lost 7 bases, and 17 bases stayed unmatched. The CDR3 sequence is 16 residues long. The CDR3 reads CAISPPGTRSVGELFF. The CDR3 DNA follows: TGTGCCATTTCCCCCCCCGGGACTAGGTCGGTCGGGGAGCTGTTTTTT.

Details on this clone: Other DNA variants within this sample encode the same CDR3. This CDR3 is CASTPLTYTGELFF. CDR3 nucleotides: TGTGCCAGCACCCCCCTTACCTACACCGGGGAGCTGTTTTTT. The chain uses TRBV27 and TRBJ2-2, with D uncertain. CDR1 MNHEY and CDR2 SMNVEV come from the germline V gene (reference sequence). Trimming shortened V by 7 bases and J by 3 bases, and 12 bases separated the two germline ends. This CDR3 has 14 amino acids.

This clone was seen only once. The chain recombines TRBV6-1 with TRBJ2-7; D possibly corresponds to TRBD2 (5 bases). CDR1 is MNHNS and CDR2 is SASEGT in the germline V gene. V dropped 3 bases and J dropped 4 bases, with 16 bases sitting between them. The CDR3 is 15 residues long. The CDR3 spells CASSDMDSRAYEQYF. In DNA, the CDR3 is TGTGCCAGCAGTGACATGGACTCCCGGGCGTACGAGCAGTACTTC.

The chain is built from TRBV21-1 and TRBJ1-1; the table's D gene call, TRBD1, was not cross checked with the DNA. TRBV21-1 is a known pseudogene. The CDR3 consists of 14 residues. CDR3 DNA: TGTGCCAGCAGCAAAGGTTCAGTTAACACTGAAGCTTTCTTT. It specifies CASSKGSVNTEAFF.

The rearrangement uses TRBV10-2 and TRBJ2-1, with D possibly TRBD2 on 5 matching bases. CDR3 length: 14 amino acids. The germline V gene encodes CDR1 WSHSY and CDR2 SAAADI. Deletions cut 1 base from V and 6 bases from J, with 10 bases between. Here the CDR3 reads CASSEWRVGNEQFF. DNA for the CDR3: TGCGCCAGCAGTGAGTGGCGGGTTGGCAATGAGCAGTTCTTC.

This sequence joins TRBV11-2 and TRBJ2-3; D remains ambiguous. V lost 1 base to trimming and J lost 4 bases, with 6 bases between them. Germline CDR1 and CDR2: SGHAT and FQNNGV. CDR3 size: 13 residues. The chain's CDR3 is CASSLVLPDTQYF. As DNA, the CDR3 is TGTGCCAGCAGCTTAGTCCTCCCAGATACGCAGTATTTT.

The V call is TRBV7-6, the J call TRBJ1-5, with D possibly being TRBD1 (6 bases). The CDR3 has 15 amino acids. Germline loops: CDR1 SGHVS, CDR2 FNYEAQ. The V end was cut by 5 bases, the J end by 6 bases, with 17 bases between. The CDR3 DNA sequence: TGTGCCAGCAGCCAAATGACAGGCCTCCTTCAGCCCCAGCATTTT. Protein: CASSQMTGLLQPQHF.

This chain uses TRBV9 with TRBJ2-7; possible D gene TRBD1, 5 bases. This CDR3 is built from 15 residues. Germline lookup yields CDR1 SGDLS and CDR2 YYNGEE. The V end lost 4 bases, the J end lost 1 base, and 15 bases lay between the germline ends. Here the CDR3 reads CASSHEGDRSYEQYF. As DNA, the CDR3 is TGTGCCAGCAGCCATGAAGGAGACAGATCCTACGAGCAGTACTTC.

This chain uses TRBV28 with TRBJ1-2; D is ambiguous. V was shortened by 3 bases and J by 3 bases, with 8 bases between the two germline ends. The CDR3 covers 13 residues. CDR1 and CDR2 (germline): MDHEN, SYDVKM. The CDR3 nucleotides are TGTGCCAGCAGTTTGTCACGGGACTATGGCTACACCTTC. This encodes CASSLSRDYGYTF.

CDR3 nucleotide sequence: TGTGCCATCAGTGAACAGCGGGAGGGCCAGTTCGAGCAGTACTTC. Translation: CAISEQREGQFEQYF. The chain couples TRBV10-3 to TRBJ2-7; 10 bases map to TRBD2. The CDR3 extends over 15 amino acids. Germline V CDR1 and CDR2: ENHRY, SYGVKD. The V segment lost 3 bases and the J segment 6 bases; nucleotides outside the gene matches: 8.

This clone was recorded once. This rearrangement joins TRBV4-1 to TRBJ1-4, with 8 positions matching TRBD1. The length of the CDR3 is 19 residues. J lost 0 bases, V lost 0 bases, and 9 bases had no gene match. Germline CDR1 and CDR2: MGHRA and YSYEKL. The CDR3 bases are TGCGCCAGCAGCCAAGATGGTTCAGGGGGCAGGGCAACTAATGAAAAACTGTTTTTT. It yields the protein CASSQDGSGGRATNEKLFF.

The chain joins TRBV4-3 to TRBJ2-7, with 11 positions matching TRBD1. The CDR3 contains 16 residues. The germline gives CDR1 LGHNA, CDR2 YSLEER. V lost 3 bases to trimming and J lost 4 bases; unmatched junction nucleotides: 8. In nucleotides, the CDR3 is TGCGCCAGCAGCCAGAGCCGGGACAGGGGGTTTTACGAGCAGTACTTC. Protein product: CASSQSRDRGFYEQYF.

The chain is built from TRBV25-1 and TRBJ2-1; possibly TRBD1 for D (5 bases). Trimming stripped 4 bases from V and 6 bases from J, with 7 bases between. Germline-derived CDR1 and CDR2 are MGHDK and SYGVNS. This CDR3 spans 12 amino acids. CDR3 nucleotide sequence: TGTGCCAGCAGTGGGACAACCAATGAGCAGTTCTTC. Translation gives CASSGTTNEQFF.

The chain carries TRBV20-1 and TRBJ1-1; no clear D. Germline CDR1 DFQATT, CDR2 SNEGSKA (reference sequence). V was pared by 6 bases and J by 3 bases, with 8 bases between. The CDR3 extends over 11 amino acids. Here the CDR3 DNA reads TGCAGTGCCAGCAGGTACACTGAAGCTTTCTTT. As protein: CSASRYTEAFF.

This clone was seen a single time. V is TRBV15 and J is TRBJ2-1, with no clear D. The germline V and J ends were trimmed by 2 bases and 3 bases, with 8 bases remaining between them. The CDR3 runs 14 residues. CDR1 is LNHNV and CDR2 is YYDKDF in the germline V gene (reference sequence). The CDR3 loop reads CATSRRLDYNEQFF. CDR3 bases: TGTGCCACCAGCAGACGACTCGACTACAATGAGCAGTTCTTC.

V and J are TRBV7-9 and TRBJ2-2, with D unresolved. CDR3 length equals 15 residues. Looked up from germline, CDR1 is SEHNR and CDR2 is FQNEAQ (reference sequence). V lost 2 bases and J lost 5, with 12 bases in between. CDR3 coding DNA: TGTGCCAGCAGCTTAAACCCCGGACGGACCGGGGAGCTGTTTTTT. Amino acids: CASSLNPGRTGELFF.